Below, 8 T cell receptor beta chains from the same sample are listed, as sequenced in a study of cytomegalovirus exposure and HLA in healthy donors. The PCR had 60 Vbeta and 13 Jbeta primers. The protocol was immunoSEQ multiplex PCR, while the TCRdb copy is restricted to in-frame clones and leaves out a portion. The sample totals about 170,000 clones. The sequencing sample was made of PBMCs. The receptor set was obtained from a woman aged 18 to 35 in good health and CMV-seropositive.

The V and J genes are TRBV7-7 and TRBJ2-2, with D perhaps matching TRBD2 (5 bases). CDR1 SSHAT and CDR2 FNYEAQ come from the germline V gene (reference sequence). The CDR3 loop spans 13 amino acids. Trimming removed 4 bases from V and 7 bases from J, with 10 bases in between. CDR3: CASSSGLDGELFF. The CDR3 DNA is TGTGCCAGCAGCTCAGGACTGGACGGGGAGCTGTTTTTT.

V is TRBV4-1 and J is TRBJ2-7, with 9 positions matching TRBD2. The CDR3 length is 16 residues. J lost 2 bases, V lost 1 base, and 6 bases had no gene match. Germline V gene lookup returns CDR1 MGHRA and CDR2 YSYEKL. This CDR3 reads CASSQGVAGVTYEQYF. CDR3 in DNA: TGCGCCAGCAGCCAAGGGGTAGCGGGGGTTACCTACGAGCAGTACTTC.

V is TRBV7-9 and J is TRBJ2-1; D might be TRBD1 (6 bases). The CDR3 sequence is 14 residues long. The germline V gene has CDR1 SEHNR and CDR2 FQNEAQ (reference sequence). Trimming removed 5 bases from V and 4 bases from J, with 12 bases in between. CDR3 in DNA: TGTGCCAGCAGCCCCAGGACAGATTACAATGAGCAGTTCTTC. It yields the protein CASSPRTDYNEQFF.

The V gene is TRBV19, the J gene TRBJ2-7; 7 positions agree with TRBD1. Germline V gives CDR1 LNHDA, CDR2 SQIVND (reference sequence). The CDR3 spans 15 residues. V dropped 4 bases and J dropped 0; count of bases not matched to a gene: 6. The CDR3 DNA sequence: TGTGCCAGTAGTAGGGACAGCAAGTTCTCCTACGAGCAGTACTTC. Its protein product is CASSRDSKFSYEQYF.

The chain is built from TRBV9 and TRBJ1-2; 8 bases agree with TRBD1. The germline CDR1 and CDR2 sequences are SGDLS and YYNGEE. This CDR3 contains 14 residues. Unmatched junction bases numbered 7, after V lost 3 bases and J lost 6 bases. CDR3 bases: TGTGCCAGCAGCGGGGAGGACAGGGAGAATGGCTACACCTTC. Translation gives CASSGEDRENGYTF.

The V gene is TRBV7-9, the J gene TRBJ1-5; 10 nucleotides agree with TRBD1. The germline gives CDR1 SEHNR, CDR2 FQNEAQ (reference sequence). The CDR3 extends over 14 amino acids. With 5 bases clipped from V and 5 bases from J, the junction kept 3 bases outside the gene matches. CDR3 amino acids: CASSRQGADQPQHF. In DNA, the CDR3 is TGTGCCAGCAGCCGACAGGGGGCGGATCAGCCCCAGCATTTT.

CDR3 protein: CASSATGSNQPQHF. The CDR3 DNA reads TGTGCCAGCAGCGCAACAGGGTCAAATCAGCCCCAGCATTTT. The chain recombines TRBV7-2 with TRBJ1-5; TRBD1 might be the D (6 bases). Trimming pared 5 bases from V and 4 bases from J, leaving 12 bases between. This CDR3 is 14 amino acids long. CDR1 is SGHTA and CDR2 is FQGNSA in the germline V gene.

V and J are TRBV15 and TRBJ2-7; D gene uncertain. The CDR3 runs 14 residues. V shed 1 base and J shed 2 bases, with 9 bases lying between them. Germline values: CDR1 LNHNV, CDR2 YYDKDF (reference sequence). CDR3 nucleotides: TGTGCCACCAGCAGAGTTGACGGAGCCTACGAGCAGTACTTC. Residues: CATSRVDGAYEQYF.